A selection of T cell receptor beta chains follows, all from one sample in a study of T cell responses to AZD1222 COVID-19 vaccine. Here immunoSEQ multiplex PCR was the method, and the copy in TCRdb shows in-frame clones only, minus some. The sample records 110,000 or so clones, roughly nine tenths being singletons. Sample: peripheral blood, taken 28 days after the second AZD1222 dose. The receptor source for this set is an adult who received the AZD1222 COVID-19 vaccine. CDR3s include the opening cysteine and the closing phenylalanine or tryptophan. Fields, in order: V gene, clone size, D gene, J gene, CDR3 DNA, CDR3 protein. D genes are given only for firm matches. Some rows have no size entry. The others give once, few or many, or a class for an expanded clone.

V: TRBV5-4
size: few
D: NA
J: TRBJ1-2
DNA: TGTGCCAGCAGCTTGGCCGGCAGCAACTATGGCTACACCTTC
CDR3: CASSLAGSNYGYTF

V: TRBV9
size: NA
D: NA
J: TRBJ1-6
DNA: TGTGCCAGCAGTCCTAGCCAGGCTAATTCACCCCTCCACTTT
CDR3: CASSPSQANSPLHF

V: TRBV27
size: NA
D: NA
J: TRBJ1-2
DNA: TGTGCCAGCAGTTTTGTTGGGACCCTTCTCCGCTACACCTTC
CDR3: CASSFVGTLLRYTF

V: TRBV30
size: NA
D: NA
J: TRBJ1-2
DNA: TGTGCCTGGAGTGTATCTCGTTCCTATGGCTACACCTTC
CDR3: CAWSVSRSYGYTF

V: TRBV4-1
size: NA
D: NA
J: TRBJ2-7
DNA: TGCGCCAGCAGCCAAGAACCGGGGGCCCTTTACGAGCAGTACTTC
CDR3: CASSQEPGALYEQYF

V: TRBV5-4
size: once
D: NA
J: TRBJ2-5
DNA: TGTGCCAGCAGCTTGAATAGGGAACAAGAGACCCAGTACTTC
CDR3: CASSLNREQETQYF

V: TRBV25-1
size: NA
D: TRBD1
J: TRBJ1-5
DNA: TGTGCCAGATCCGGGACAGGGGGCTTTCAGCCCCAGCATTTT
CDR3: CARSGTGGFQPQHF

V: TRBV27
size: NA
D: TRBD2
J: TRBJ2-2
DNA: TGTGCCAGCAGTCAGACTAGCGGGGGTGCCGGGGAGCTGTTTTTT
CDR3: CASSQTSGGAGELFF

V: TRBV19
size: NA
D: NA
J: TRBJ2-5
DNA: TGTGCCAGTAGCCCAGTGAGGGTACAAGAGACCCAGTACTTC
CDR3: CASSPVRVQETQYF

V: TRBV19
size: NA
D: NA
J: TRBJ1-1
DNA: TGTGCCAGTAGTGGACGACAGGCCGCGAAAGGTTATGGAGCTTTCTTT
CDR3: CASSGRQAAKGYGAFF

V: TRBV10-3
size: once
D: TRBD2
J: TRBJ2-3
DNA: TGTGCCGTTGTCCCGGGACTAGGTGAAGATACGCAGTATTTT
CDR3: CAVVPGLGEDTQYF

V: TRBV28
size: NA
D: NA
J: TRBJ2-7
DNA: TGTGCCAGCAGTCAACAAGGGGTAATGTCCTACGAGCAGTACTTC
CDR3: CASSQQGVMSYEQYF

V: TRBV18
size: NA
D: TRBD1
J: TRBJ1-3
DNA: TGTGCCAGCTCACCTCCCGAAGGGGGCTTCGGAAACACCATATATTTT
CDR3: CASSPPEGGFGNTIYF